What follows are 2 T cell receptor beta chains derived from one specimen sequenced in a study of T-cell reconstitution after alpha-beta-depleted transplantation in children. The authors prepared the TCRbeta library with unique molecular identifiers. TCRdb reprocessed the PCR reads via MiXCR and lists one record per CDR3 protein. The sample holds hundreds of thousands of distinct CDR3 sequences, about an eighth seen once. Material: PBMCs, obtained from the stem cell graft. These TCRs come from a human donor who donated a stem cell graft to a child with Fanconi anemia.

This chain connects TRBV5-1 to TRBJ1-6; D perhaps matches TRBD1 (5 bases). V lost 1 base to trimming and J lost 8 bases, with 13 bases between them. Germline loops: CDR1 SGHRS, CDR2 YFSETQ. CDR3 length: 15 amino acids. The CDR3 sequence is CASSLSGTDDSPLHF. CDR3 DNA: TGCGCCAGCAGCTTGAGCGGGACGGATGATTCACCCCTCCACTTT.

This clonotype has more than one count but fewer than ten. The J gene is TRBJ1-5, the V gene TRBV6-5, with D unclear. Per the germline V gene, CDR1 is MNHEY and CDR2 is SVGAGI. Trimming took 7 bases from V and 1 from J, leaving 8 bases between them. The CDR3 has 13 residues. The CDR3 spells CASMQVSNQPQHF. The DNA of the CDR3 is TGTGCCAGCATGCAGGTGAGCAATCAGCCCCAGCATTTT.